The sequence of this TCR beta chain was determined in a study of T-cell memory formation after mild COVID-19. A single record per CDR3 protein comes from TCRdb applying MiXCR to the 5' RACE reads. This sample yields roughly 300,000 distinct CDR3 sequences, of which roughly 8.2% are seen a single time; less than 25% belongs to the top ten. The V gene lost 2 bases and the J gene lost 8 bases, with 15 bases spanning the gap. Germline V gene sequence: CDR1 MNHEY, CDR2 SVGAGI. The CDR3 runs to 14 residues. The chain is built from TRBV6-5 and TRBJ1-2; D possibly corresponds to TRBD1 (6 bases). The sequence was obtained from a man between 18 and 29 years old who had mild COVID-19 (a few samples of this study predate the infection). Cell type and time point are not known. Sample: PBMCs or a T cell subset sorted from them (not recorded which). The chain's CDR3 is CASSYPGRGIGYTF. The CDR3 DNA reads as TGTGCCAGCAGTTACCCGGGAAGGGGGATCGGCTACACCTTC.